Listed below are T cell receptor beta chains from one sample, sequenced in a study of early T cells in non-severe SARS-CoV-2 infection. TCRdb reprocessed the 5' RACE reads via MiXCR and lists one record per CDR3 protein. The data hold over 70,000 distinct CDR3 sequences, with roughly 15% observed a single time. This specimen was whole blood, taken at baseline. These receptors were taken from an adult who was a healthcare worker with PCR-confirmed SARS-CoV-2 infection or an uninfected control (not recorded which). Both conserved end residues are trimmed from each CDR3. Each record gives: D gene, V gene, J gene, CDR3 protein. The D gene is left open where the match is weak.

D gene: TRBD1; V gene: TRBV11-3; J gene: TRBJ2-5; CDR3 protein: ASSLDGTGGLETQY
D gene: TRBD1; V gene: TRBV28; J gene: TRBJ2-2; CDR3 protein: ASSWTGDTGELF
D gene: -; V gene: TRBV27; J gene: TRBJ1-2; CDR3 protein: ASSLNRAGSYT
D gene: TRBD1; V gene: TRBV12-3/TRBV12-4; J gene: TRBJ2-3; CDR3 protein: ASRRGLSTDTQY
D gene: -; V gene: TRBV7-3; J gene: TRBJ2-1; CDR3 protein: ASSMLASSYNEQF
D gene: -; V gene: TRBV6-1; J gene: TRBJ1-5; CDR3 protein: ASIQRGAPGSNQPQH
D gene: -; V gene: TRBV7-7; J gene: TRBJ2-1; CDR3 protein: ASSLGSRGNEQF
D gene: TRBD2; V gene: TRBV28; J gene: TRBJ2-5; CDR3 protein: ASSLGAGEETQY
D gene: -; V gene: TRBV12-3/TRBV12-4; J gene: TRBJ2-1; CDR3 protein: ASTIGAGEQF
D gene: -; V gene: TRBV19; J gene: TRBJ2-7; CDR3 protein: ASSSPPSYEQY
D gene: TRBD2; V gene: TRBV6-5; J gene: TRBJ2-2; CDR3 protein: ASSWGTRRGTGELF
D gene: TRBD1; V gene: TRBV2; J gene: TRBJ1-5; CDR3 protein: ASSAGTGRVQPQH
D gene: -; V gene: TRBV6-5; J gene: TRBJ2-3; CDR3 protein: ASRLALTDTQY
D gene: -; V gene: TRBV11-2; J gene: TRBJ1-4; CDR3 protein: ASRRGVDEKLF
D gene: -; V gene: TRBV20-1; J gene: TRBJ1-1; CDR3 protein: SARDPPTEAF
D gene: TRBD1; V gene: TRBV7-2; J gene: TRBJ2-3; CDR3 protein: ASSLGGQGTDTQY
D gene: TRBD2; V gene: TRBV6-5; J gene: TRBJ2-3; CDR3 protein: ASSSLVAGLTDTQY